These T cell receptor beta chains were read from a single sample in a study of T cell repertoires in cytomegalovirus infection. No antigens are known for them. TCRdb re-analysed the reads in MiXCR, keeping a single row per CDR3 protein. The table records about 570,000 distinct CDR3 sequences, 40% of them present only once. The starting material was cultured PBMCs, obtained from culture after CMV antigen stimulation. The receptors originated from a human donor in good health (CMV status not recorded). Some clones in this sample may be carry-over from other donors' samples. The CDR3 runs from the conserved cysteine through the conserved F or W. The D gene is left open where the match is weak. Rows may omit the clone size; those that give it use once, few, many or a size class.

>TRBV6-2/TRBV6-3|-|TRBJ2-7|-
TGTGCCAGCAGTTACTCGATGATCAGGGGGGCCTACGAGCAGTACTTC
CASSYSMIRGAYEQYF
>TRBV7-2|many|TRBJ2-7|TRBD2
TGTGCCAGCATCGTCACCAGCGGGGGGGGCTACGAGCAGTACTTC
CASIVTSGGGYEQYF
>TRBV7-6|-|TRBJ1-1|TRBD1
TGTGCCAGCAGCTTATTTCAGGGGGATAAGAACACTGAAGCTTTCTTT
CASSLFQGDKNTEAFF
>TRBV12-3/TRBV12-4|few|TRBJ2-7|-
TGTGCCAGCAGCCTAGCCCCTCTAAACGGCGAGCAGTACTTC
CASSLAPLNGEQYF
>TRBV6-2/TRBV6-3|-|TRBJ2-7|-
TGTGCCAGCAGTCCCGGCGGGTCCACAGGAAGTAAGCGGTACGAGCAGTACTTC
CASSPGGSTGSKRYEQYF
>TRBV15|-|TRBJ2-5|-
TGTGCCACCAGCAGAGTGGGGGAGACCCAGTACTTC
CATSRVGETQYF
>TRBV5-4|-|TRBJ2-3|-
TGTGCCAGCAGCGGCGCGGGTGCCAGCACAGATACGCAGTATTTT
CASSGAGASTDTQYF
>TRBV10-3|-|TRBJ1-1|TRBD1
TGTGCCATCAGTGAAGGGACAGGGGGCAGGCGACCTGAAGCTTTCTTT
CAISEGTGGRRPEAFF
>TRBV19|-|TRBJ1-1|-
TGTGCCAGTAGTATACCAGCGAACACTGAAGCTTTCTTT
CASSIPANTEAFF
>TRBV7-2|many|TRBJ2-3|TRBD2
TGTGCCAGCAGCTTACTAGCGGGAGCCTGGGGTGGCACAGATACGCAGTATTTT
CASSLLAGAWGGTDTQYF
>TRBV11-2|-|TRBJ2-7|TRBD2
TGTGCCAGCAGCTTCGGAACCGGGACTAGCGGGTACGAGCAGTACTTC
CASSFGTGTSGYEQYF
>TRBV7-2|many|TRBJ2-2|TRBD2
TGTGCCAGCAGGGCCTCCGGGGGGACCGGGGAGCTGTTTTTT
CASRASGGTGELFF
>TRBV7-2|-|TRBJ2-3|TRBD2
TGTGCCAGCAGCTTAGATAGACTAGCCGGTACGCAGTATTTT
CASSLDRLAGTQYF
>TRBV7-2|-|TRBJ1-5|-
TGTGCCAGCAGCTTTCGTCCGGGGCCGGGCAATCAGCCCCAGCATTTT
CASSFRPGPGNQPQHF
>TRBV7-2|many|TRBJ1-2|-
TGTGCCAGCAGCCCCACAGGGAGCGCTAGGATCGGGGGCTACACCTTC
CASSPTGSARIGGYTF
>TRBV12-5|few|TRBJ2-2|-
TGTGCTAGTGGTCCAGGGGATTTTAACGGGGAGCTGTTTTTT
CASGPGDFNGELFF
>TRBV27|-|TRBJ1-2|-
TGTGCCAGCAGATCTCAGGCGCTCGGTGGCTATGGCTACACCTTC
CASRSQALGGYGYTF
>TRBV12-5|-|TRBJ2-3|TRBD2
TGTGCTAGTGGTTTGGTCCTCACTAGCGGGGGGAGGGGGAATACGCAGTATTTT
CASGLVLTSGGRGNTQYF
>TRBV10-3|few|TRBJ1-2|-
TGTGCCATCAGTGAGTCGATGGTGGCCGACTATGGCTACACCTTC
CAISESMVADYGYTF
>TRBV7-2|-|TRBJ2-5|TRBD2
TGTGCCAGCAGCCACCGAGTAAGCGGGAAGTATGCACAAGAGACCCAGTACTTC
CASSHRVSGKYAQETQYF
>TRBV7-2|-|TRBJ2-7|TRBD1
TGTGCCAGCAGTTCGTACGGACAGGGCTACGAGCAGTACTTC
CASSSYGQGYEQYF
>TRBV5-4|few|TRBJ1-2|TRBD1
TGTGCCAGCGGGGTAGGGGGCACAGATGGCTACACCTTC
CASGVGGTDGYTF
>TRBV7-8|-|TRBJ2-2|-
TGTGCCAGCAGCTGGAGGGCAGTTCAAACCACCGGGGAGCTGTTTTTT
CASSWRAVQTTGELFF
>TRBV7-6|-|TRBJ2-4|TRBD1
TGTGCCAGCAGCTTAGATATATGGACAGGGAAAAACATTCAGTACTTC
CASSLDIWTGKNIQYF
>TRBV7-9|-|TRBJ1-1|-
TGTGCCAGCAGCTTAGGGTCTTGGTGGGAGGAAGCTTTCTTT
CASSLGSWWEEAFF
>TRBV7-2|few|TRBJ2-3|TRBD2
TGTGCCAGCAGCTTAAGACTAGCGGGAGTGGGAGATACGCAGTATTTT
CASSLRLAGVGDTQYF
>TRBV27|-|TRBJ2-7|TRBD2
TGTGCCAGCAGTTTCCGGGGGGGGCCCGACGGGGGCGGCTACGAGCAGTACTTC
CASSFRGGPDGGGYEQYF